These 31 T cell receptor beta chains were all obtained from the same sample, sequenced in a study of tumor-infiltrating lymphocytes in primary liver carcinoma. cDNA specific to TCR beta was made from around 450 ng of total RNA, with a constant-region primer employed for priming. Amplification in three nested multiplex PCR rounds with slightly modified ARM-PCR gave rise to TCR beta libraries. TRBV1-TRBV30 forward primers paired with a C-beta reverse primer were used in the first two PCR rounds, which ran roughly 10 cycles each. From the multiplex PCR reads, TCRdb called clonotypes with MiXCR, one entry per CDR3 protein. The sample lists around 210,000 distinct CDR3 sequences, 65% occurring once. Out of unsorted whole blood came the blood RNA, and germline DNA was extracted as well. Sequenced sample: peripheral blood. These receptors all come from a woman aged 55-69 years with primary liver carcinoma and hepatitis B virus infection.

Points on this clonotype: One end of the junction varies from germline; a read error may be responsible. The CDR3 region has the DNA TGTGCCAGCAGTCAGCAGAACACCAGGGAGCTGTTTTTT. It codes for CASSQQNTRELFF. The chain combines TRBV7-9 with TRBJ2-2; the D is unclear. The CDR3 length is 13 residues. The germline gives CDR1 SEHNR, CDR2 FQNEAQ (reference sequence).

This clonotype was picked up many times. This chain joins TRBV6-5 and TRBJ1-3; D is unresolved. Germline V gene data show CDR1 as MNHEY and CDR2 as SVGAGI. The CDR3 has 15 residues. V lost 5 bases and J lost 0, with 11 bases in between. The CDR3 spells CASSPYSNSGNTIYF. CDR3 DNA: TGTGCCAGCAGTCCGTACAGTAACTCTGGAAACACCATATATTTT.

This clonotype was observed a single time. A read error may account for a junction end that differs from germline. V and J are TRBV12-3 or TRBV12-4 and TRBJ2-1; 12 bases match TRBD2. The CDR3 totals 15 residues. CDR3 residues: CANSRASGRANEQFF. CDR3 bases: TGTGCCAACAGTCGAGCTAGCGGGAGGGCCAATGAGCAGTTCTTC.

This clonotype showed up just once. Just one base apart from a much larger clone, this may be a read error. The genes are TRBV12-3 or TRBV12-4 and TRBJ2-5; D gene ambiguous. V gave up 3 bases and J gave up 8 bases, with 13 bases separating them. The CDR3 runs to 13 residues. CDR3 sequence (DNA): TGTGCCAGCAGTTTGGGCGCCAATGGAACCCAGTACTTC. It yields the protein CASSLGANGTQYF.

This clonotype was seen only a few times. The genes are TRBV5-1 and TRBJ1-1; D ambiguous. The V end lost 1 base, the J end lost 0 bases, and 4 bases lay between the germline ends. Germline loops: CDR1 SGHRS, CDR2 YFSETQ. The CDR3 is made up of 13 amino acids. CDR3 in DNA: TGCGCCAGCAGCTTGACAGTGAACACTGAAGCTTTCTTT. This encodes CASSLTVNTEAFF.

A word on this clonotype: This could be a read error, since a much larger clone is one nucleotide away. DNA of the CDR3: TGTGCCAGCAGCTTAGGGGTGGGTGAAGTTTTCTTT. Translated, it gives CASSLGVGEVFF. V and J are TRBV7-8 and TRBJ1-1; no clear D gene. Germline CDR1 is SGHVS and CDR2 is FQNEAQ. The CDR3 extends over 12 amino acids.

As for this clonotype: This may be a read error: a much more frequent sequence differs by one nucleotide. The genes are TRBV4-2 and TRBJ2-4; 13 bases map to TRBD2. Germline V CDR1 and CDR2: LGHNA, YNFKEQ. This CDR3 region has 17 residues. CDR3 in amino acids: CASNQLAGGPGENIQYF. The CDR3 DNA follows: TGTGCCAGCAACCAACTAGCGGGAGGGCCGGGGGAAAACATTCAGTACTTC.

A remark on this clonotype: This sequence may be a read error, since a much larger clone differs from it by one base. The genes are TRBV7-8 and TRBJ2-7; D ambiguous. V lost 5 bases and J lost 3, with 14 bases in between. The CDR3 runs to 14 residues. Germline CDR1 is SGHVS and CDR2 is FQNEAQ. The CDR3 DNA reads as TGTGCCAGCAGCCCTCCTCCCGGACGCTACGAGCAGTACTTC. This codes for CASSPPPGRYEQYF. Based on the CDR3 plus reference TRBV7-8 and TRBJ2-7, the full variable domain is GAGVSQSPRYKVAKRGQDVALRCDPISGHVSLFWYQQALGQGPEFLTYFQNEAQLDKSGLPSDRFFAERPEGSVSTLKIQRTQQEDSAVYLCASSPPPGRYEQYFGPGTRLTVT.

On this clonotype: A junction end diverges from the germline sequence, so it may reflect a read error. The J gene is TRBJ1-3, the V gene TRBV11-3; unclear D gene. CDR1 and CDR2 from the germline V gene are SGHNT and YENEEA. This CDR3 spans 15 amino acids. This CDR3 reads CASSAGPQPGNAIYF. The CDR3 bases are TGTGCCAGCAGCGCAGGACCTCAGCCTGGAAACGCCATATACTTT.

This clonotype was found many times. The chain is built from TRBV29-1 and TRBJ2-3; no firm D call. V lost 3 bases, J lost 3 bases, and 10 bases lay in between. The CDR3 covers 13 residues. In germline, CDR1 is SQVTM, CDR2 ANQGSEA. The CDR3 is CSVEAGSTDTQYF. CDR3 coding DNA: TGCAGCGTTGAGGCCGGATCTACAGATACGCAGTATTTT.

The chain couples TRBV7-8 to TRBJ2-3; TRBD2 agrees at 10 bases. Trimming at V came to 9 bases and at J to 7 bases, leaving 22 bases not matched to a gene. The CDR3 length is 18 residues. Germline loops: CDR1 SGHVS, CDR2 FQNEAQ. CDR3: CARSPLAGGPYGRNTQYF. The CDR3 region has the DNA TGTGCCAGGAGCCCTTTAGCGGGAGGCCCATATGGCAGGAATACGCAGTATTTT.

This clonotype was counted only a few times. V and J are TRBV7-9 and TRBJ1-5; D gene uncertain. Trimming stripped 4 bases from V and 7 bases from J, with 14 bases between. The germline CDR1 and CDR2 sequences are SEHNR and FQNEAQ (reference sequence). CDR3 length: 14 residues. The CDR3: CASSSFDAKQPQHF. The CDR3 DNA sequence: TGTGCCAGCAGCTCTTTTGACGCTAAGCAGCCCCAGCATTTT.

This clonotype appeared many times. The chain uses TRBV12-3 or TRBV12-4 and TRBJ1-1; 8 bases map to TRBD1. The CDR3 sequence is 14 residues long. The V gene end was trimmed by 5 bases and the J gene end by 5 bases; junction bases not matched to a gene: 7. CDR3 DNA sequence: TGTGCCAGCAGTCGAACTACAGGGGGGACTGAAGCTTTCTTT. Translating gives CASSRTTGGTEAFF.

For this clonotype: This could be a read error, since a much larger clone is one nucleotide away. J is TRBJ2-1 and V is TRBV6-1, with 7 bases matching TRBD1. This CDR3 region has 15 residues. Germline-derived CDR1 and CDR2 are MNHNS and SASEGT. CDR3 sequence (DNA): TGTGCCAGCAGTGAATCGGCAGGGGGTTACAAAGAGCAGTTCTTC. This encodes CASSESAGGYKEQFF.

The chain uses TRBV6-6 and TRBJ2-6; 9 bases are a match to TRBD1. CDR3 length: 19 residues. The V and J ends lost 5 bases and 0 bases, in that order; junction bases with no gene match: 11. The V gene's germline CDR1 is MNHNY and CDR2 SVGAGI (reference sequence). The CDR3 protein is CASSIHSGQGSSGANVLTF. The CDR3 coding sequence is TGTGCCAGCAGTATTCATTCGGGACAGGGTAGCTCTGGGGCCAACGTCCTGACTTTC.

The chain recombines TRBV7-3 with TRBJ1-5; unclear D gene. The CDR3 is 13 amino acids. Germline CDR1 SGHTA, CDR2 FQGTGA. V lost 4 bases and J lost 5, with 9 bases in between. CDR3 in DNA: TGTGCCAGCAGCTCCGGCCCGGATCAGCCCCAGCATTTT. Translated: CASSSGPDQPQHF.

Comments on this clonotype: One end of the junction does not line up with germline, which may come from a read error. The chain uses TRBV6-5 and TRBJ2-1; TRBD2 matches 12 bases. Per the germline V gene, CDR1 is MNHEY and CDR2 is SVGAGI. The CDR3 has 15 residues. The CDR3 region has the DNA TGTGCCAGCAGTCAACTAGCGGGAGGTTACAATGAGCAATTCTTC. Its translation: CASSQLAGGYNEQFF.

Comment on this clonotype: One end of the junction is discordant with germline, which a read error may explain. The gene calls are TRBV4-1 and TRBJ1-5, with D unclear. The CDR3 runs 15 residues. The germline V gene encodes CDR1 MGHRA and CDR2 YSYEKL. The CDR3 sequence: CVSRQETKGGQPQHF. The CDR3 nucleotides read TGCGTCAGCAGACAAGAAACCAAGGGCGGTCAGCCCCAGCATTTT.

V is TRBV11-2 and J is TRBJ1-1, with D possibly matching TRBD1 (5 bases). V lost 7 bases to trimming and J lost 0 bases, with 15 bases between them. There are 15 residues in the CDR3. Germline V gene lookup returns CDR1 SGHAT and CDR2 FQNNGV. The CDR3 nucleotides read TGTGCCAGCAACGTTGACAGTTCCTTGAACACTGAAGCTTTCTTT. This codes for CASNVDSSLNTEAFF.

Notes on this clonotype: The junction does not match germline at one end; this may be a read error. V usage is TRBV12-3 or TRBV12-4 and J usage is TRBJ1-1, with TRBD1 as a possible D gene (5 bases). The CDR3 is 14 amino acids. For the CDR3, the DNA is TGTGCCAGCAGGGGAACCGGGGCCAACACTGAAGCTTCCTTT. Translating gives CASRGTGANTEASF.

Concerning this clonotype: One junction end disagrees with the germline gene, perhaps due to a read error. V gene TRBV28 combines with J gene TRBJ2-3; D possibly corresponds to TRBD2 (5 bases). Looked up from germline, CDR1 is MDHEN and CDR2 is SYDVKM. CDR3 length: 13 amino acids. The DNA of the CDR3 is TGTGCCAGCAGTTTTGGGAGCGCGGATACTCAGTATTTT. Amino acid sequence: CASSFGSADTQYF.

This clonotype showed up many times. The genes are TRBV6-1 and TRBJ1-5, with 7 bases fitting TRBD1. The CDR3 spans 17 residues. From germline, CDR1 is MNHNS and CDR2 SASEGT. With 8 bases clipped from V and 0 bases from J, the junction kept 13 bases outside the gene matches. CDR3 residues: CASGRGQGDYSNQPQHF. The DNA of the CDR3 is TGTGCCAGCGGTAGGGGCCAGGGGGACTATAGCAATCAGCCCCAGCATTTT.

Points on this clonotype: Sequence at one end of the junction differs from germline and may be a read error. V usage is TRBV11-2 and J usage is TRBJ2-7; 8 nucleotides align to TRBD2. The CDR3 extends over 16 amino acids. Germline CDR1 is SGHAT and CDR2 is FQNNGV. In nucleotides, the CDR3 is TGTACCAGCAGCTACGGCGGGAGGACCTCGGGAATTGAGCAGTACTTC. Its protein is CTSSYGGRTSGIEQYF. Using reference TRBV11-2 and TRBJ2-7 for the parts outside the CDR3, the full variable domain is EAGVAQSPRYKIIEKRQSVAFWCNPISGHATLYWYQQILGQGPKLLIQFQNNGVVDDSQLPKDRFSAERLKGVDSTLKIQPAKLEDSAVYLCTSSYGGRTSGIEQYFGPGTRLTVT.

Remarks on this clonotype: No conserved phenylalanine or tryptophan is present at the end of the CDR3, so a read error is the likely explanation. The rearrangement joins TRBV6-1 to TRBJ2-1; TRBD2 agrees at 11 bases. Germline V gene sequence: CDR1 MNHNS, CDR2 SASEGT. This CDR3 is built from 16 residues. CDR3 residues: CASSEIIAGGVDEQFL. The CDR3 DNA sequence: TGTGCTAGCAGTGAAATTATAGCGGGAGGGGTCGATGAGCAGTTCTTG.

This clonotype was counted ten times or more. The chain links TRBV6-5 to TRBJ2-2, with 14 bases identical to TRBD2. V dropped 4 bases and J dropped 4; count of bases not matched to a gene: 8. Looked up from germline, CDR1 is MNHEY and CDR2 is SVGAGI. This CDR3 contains 18 residues. CDR3 amino acids: CASSSTSGRAWRTGELFF. The CDR3 DNA sequence: TGTGCCAGCAGTTCGACTAGCGGGAGGGCCTGGCGCACCGGGGAGCTGTTTTTT.

In the case of this clonotype: A much larger clone differs by one base, so this may be a read error. The gene calls are TRBV6-6 and TRBJ1-5, with D unclear. CDR1 is MNHNY, CDR2 SVGAGI, per germline (reference sequence). The CDR3 extends over 14 amino acids. As DNA, the CDR3 is TGTGCCAGCACCGATACCAACAGCAGTCAGCCCCAGCATTTT. Its protein is CASTDTNSSQPQHF.

With respect to this clonotype: The germline gene is not matched at one end of the junction; a read error may be the cause. The J gene is TRBJ1-5, the V gene TRBV28; TRBD1 aligns across 7 bases. This CDR3 region has 18 residues. Germline CDR1 MDHEN, CDR2 SYDVKM. CDR3 sequence (DNA): TGTGCCAGCAGTTGGTCAACGCGGACAGGAGGATTCAATCAGTCCCAGCATTTT. Its protein is CASSWSTRTGGFNQSQHF.

On this clonotype: Sequence at one end of the junction differs from germline and may be a read error. The V call is TRBV6-5, the J call TRBJ1-2; a possible D gene is TRBD1 (6 bases). CDR1 is MNHEY, CDR2 SVGAGI, per germline. The CDR3 consists of 15 residues. CDR3 coding DNA: TGTGCCAACAGTTCCCTGATCACAGGGAGCTATGGCTACACGTTC. Translated, it gives CANSSLITGSYGYTF.

The chain couples TRBV12-3 or TRBV12-4 to TRBJ1-1; possible D gene TRBD1, 5 bases. Trimming shortened V by 6 bases and J by 4 bases, and 15 bases separated the two germline ends. The CDR3 consists of 14 residues. CDR3 in amino acids: CASRRTGGITEAFF. For the CDR3, the DNA is TGTGCCAGCAGACGCACGGGGGGGATCACTGAAGCTTTCTTT.

In the case of this clonotype: Sequence at one end of the junction differs from germline and may be a read error. This rearrangement joins TRBV7-9 to TRBJ2-3; 11 positions agree with TRBD2. The CDR3 contains 16 residues. Germline-derived CDR1 and CDR2 are SEHNR and FQNEAQ (reference sequence). As DNA, the CDR3 is TGTGTCAGCAGCCCTTTAGCGGGAGGGCCAAAAGATACGCAGTATTTT. As protein: CVSSPLAGGPKDTQYF. The full variable domain, rest sourced from reference TRBV7-9 and TRBJ2-3, is DTGVSQNPRHKITKRGQNVTFRCDPISEHNRLYWYRQTLGQGPEFLTYFQNEAQLEKSRLLSDRFSAERPKGSFSTLEIQRTEQGDSAMYLCVSSPLAGGPKDTQYFGPGTRLTVL.

This clonotype was observed at least ten times. V is TRBV6-5 and J is TRBJ1-1; perhaps TRBD1 as D (6 bases). CDR3 length equals 14 residues. The germline V and J ends were trimmed by 10 bases and 5 bases, with 20 bases remaining between them. Looked up from germline, CDR1 is MNHEY and CDR2 is SVGAGI. CDR3 DNA: TGTGCCACCTACCCCGGGGGCAGCTTTACTGAAGCTTTCTTT. Encoded protein: CATYPGGSFTEAFF.